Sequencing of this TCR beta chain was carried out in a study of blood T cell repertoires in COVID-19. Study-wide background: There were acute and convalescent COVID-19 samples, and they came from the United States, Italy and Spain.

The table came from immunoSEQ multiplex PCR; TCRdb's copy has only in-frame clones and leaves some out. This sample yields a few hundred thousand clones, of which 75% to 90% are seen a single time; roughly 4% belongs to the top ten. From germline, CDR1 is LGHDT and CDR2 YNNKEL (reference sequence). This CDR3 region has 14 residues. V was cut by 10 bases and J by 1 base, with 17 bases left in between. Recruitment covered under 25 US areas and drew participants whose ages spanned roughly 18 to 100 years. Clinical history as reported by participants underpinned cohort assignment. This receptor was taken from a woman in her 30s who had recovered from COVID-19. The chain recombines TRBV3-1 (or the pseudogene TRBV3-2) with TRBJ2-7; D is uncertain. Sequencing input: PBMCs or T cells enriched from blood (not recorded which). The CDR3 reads CATSPPGRSYEQYF. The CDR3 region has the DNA TGTGCCACCTCGCCCCCAGGCAGGTCCTACGAGCAGTACTTC.